The text below deals with one T cell receptor beta chain. Its antigen is not identified. This record comes from a study of cytomegalovirus exposure and HLA in healthy donors. General study results and limits: A prior analysis recorded that most TCR beta V segments were productive about 90% or about 30% of the time. Later work found most CMV-associated TCR beta chains apparently HLA-restricted. Several of the most significant clusters appeared linked to common viral pathogens, based on a later analysis.

The PCR was carried out with 60 Vbeta primers and 13 Jbeta primers. Method: immunoSEQ multiplex PCR; TCRdb's copy keeps in-frame clones and lacks some. The table shows approximately 150,000 clones, with approximately 77% occurring only once. V was cut by 0 bases and J by 5 bases, with 13 bases left in between. Germline lookup yields CDR1 LGHNT and CDR2 FRNRAP. The CDR3 covers 16 residues. Sequenced: PBMCs. The receptor comes from a male donor in good health and CMV-seropositive. The chain uses TRBV12-5 and TRBJ2-2; D possibly corresponds to TRBD1 (6 bases). CDR3 nucleotide sequence: TGTGCTAGTGGTTTGGTACTGGGGGCACAAACCGGGGAGCTGTTTTTT. Translating gives CASGLVLGAQTGELFF.